The 25 T cell receptor beta chains reported below all come from one sample, sequenced in a study of blood T cell repertoires in COVID-19. TCRdb keeps only in-frame clones here, not all; method: immunoSEQ multiplex PCR. In the table there are more than 150,000 clones, approximately 80% of which are singletons. The sample was peripheral blood. The receptor source for this set is a woman in her fifties or sixties with acute or convalescent COVID-19.

The chain uses TRBV7-2 and TRBJ1-5, with D unresolved. CDR3 length: 16 residues. V shed 4 bases and J shed 0 bases, with 13 bases lying between them. Germline-derived CDR1 and CDR2 are SGHTA and FQGNSA. CDR3 coding DNA: TGTGCCAGCAGCTCCTACCCCCCGTTTAGCAATCAGCCCCAGCATTTT. Its translation is CASSSYPPFSNQPQHF.

The DNA of the CDR3 is TGTGCCAGCAGCGCCACAGGGAGCAACAATTCACCCCTCCACTTT. Its protein product is CASSATGSNNSPLHF. The rearrangement joins TRBV9 to TRBJ1-6, with D possibly matching TRBD1 (6 bases). CDR1 is SGDLS, CDR2 YYNGEE, per germline. V gave up 3 bases and J gave up 7 bases, with 14 bases separating them. The CDR3 is 15 amino acids.

The chain links TRBV20-1 to TRBJ2-5; the D is unclear. The CDR3 contains 11 residues. Germline V lookup: CDR1 DFQATT, CDR2 SNEGSKA (reference sequence). Trimming pared 3 bases from V and 5 bases from J, leaving 7 bases between. The CDR3 coding sequence is TGCAGTGCTAGGCGTTCGGAGACCCAGTACTTC. Translation: CSARRSETQYF.

This chain links TRBV7-9 with TRBJ1-4; 8 bases agree with TRBD1. Per germline, CDR1 SEHNR and CDR2 FQNEAQ (reference sequence). With 5 bases clipped from V and 7 bases from J, the junction kept 6 bases outside the gene matches. This CDR3 is 14 amino acids long. The CDR3 here is CASSQTGVGEKLFF. Here the CDR3 DNA reads TGTGCCAGCAGCCAGACAGGGGTCGGTGAAAAACTGTTTTTT.

The rearrangement uses TRBV4-3 and TRBJ1-1, with D perhaps TRBD1 (5 bases). The V end lost 4 bases, the J end lost 3 bases, and 12 bases lay between the germline ends. The V gene's germline CDR1 is LGHNA and CDR2 YSLEER. The length of the CDR3 is 14 residues. The CDR3: CASSLYGGDTEAFF. The CDR3 DNA sequence: TGCGCCAGCAGCCTCTATGGGGGGGACACTGAAGCTTTCTTT.

The CDR3 coding sequence is TGTGCCAGCAGCCGTTCTAGCGGGGGCACCTACGAGCAGTACTTC. It specifies CASSRSSGGTYEQYF. This chain connects TRBV5-8 to TRBJ2-7; 10 nucleotides align to TRBD2. The germline V gene encodes CDR1 SGHTS and CDR2 YDEGEE. Trimming removed 4 bases from V and 2 bases from J; junction bases left unmatched: 6. The CDR3 contains 15 residues.

The chain joins TRBV6-5 to TRBJ1-3; TRBD1 aligns across 10 bases. The CDR3 runs to 15 residues. V was pared by 0 bases and J by 7 bases, with 3 bases of the junction left unmatched. The V gene's germline CDR1 is MNHEY and CDR2 SVGAGI. Written as DNA, the CDR3 is TGTGCCAGCAGTTACTCGAGGACAGGGGGGAACACCATATATTTT. It translates to CASSYSRTGGNTIYF.

CDR3 coding DNA: TGTGCCAGCAGCTCGAGTACGTACGGGGCCAACGTCCTGACTTTC. Protein sequence: CASSSSTYGANVLTF. The J gene is TRBJ2-6, the V gene TRBV11-2; D not resolved. CDR3 size: 15 residues. Deletions cut 4 bases from V and 4 bases from J, with 11 bases between. Germline values: CDR1 SGHAT, CDR2 FQNNGV.

The chain links TRBV12-3 or TRBV12-4 to TRBJ2-7, with a possible D match to TRBD2 (5 bases). The CDR3 is made up of 13 amino acids. Trimming stripped 6 bases from V and 0 bases from J, with 9 bases between. CDR3 sequence reads: CASRDSGSYEQYF. The CDR3 region has the DNA TGTGCCAGCAGGGACTCCGGCTCCTACGAGCAGTACTTC.

The chain uses TRBV9 and TRBJ1-4, with D uncertain. With 4 bases removed from V and 7 bases from J, the gap between germline ends came to 17 bases. Germline loops: CDR1 SGDLS, CDR2 YYNGEE. The CDR3 has 15 residues. Here the CDR3 DNA reads TGTGCCAGCAGCCCGGCCCGAAGCCGGGGTGAAAAACTGTTTTTT. Protein: CASSPARSRGEKLFF.

The V gene is TRBV30, the J gene TRBJ2-7, with 9 bases identical to TRBD1. This CDR3 comprises 14 residues. Looked up from germline, CDR1 is GTSNPN and CDR2 is SVGIG (reference sequence). J gave up 6 bases and V 2 bases, and 8 bases lay outside the gene matches. CDR3 DNA: TGTGCCTGGAGTCGAACAGGGGGCCGGGGCGAGCAGTACTTC. Its protein is CAWSRTGGRGEQYF. The complete variable domain, with remaining parts taken from reference TRBV30 and TRBJ2-7, reads SQTIHQWPATLVQPVGSPLSLECTVEGTSNPNLYWYRQAAGRGLQLLFYSVGIGQISSEVPQNLSASRPQDRQFILSSKKLLLSDSGFYLCAWSRTGGRGEQYFGPGTRLTVT.

A single count supports this clone. This chain connects TRBV5-1 to TRBJ2-3, with TRBD1 matching 7 bases. With V trimmed by 4 bases and J by 0 bases, 5 bases remained unmatched. Germline V CDR1 and CDR2: SGHRS, YFSETQ. The CDR3 totals 15 residues. The CDR3 sequence: CASSRIQGSTDTQYF. The CDR3 DNA sequence: TGCGCCAGCAGCCGAATACAGGGGAGCACAGATACGCAGTATTTT.

The rearrangement uses TRBV21-1 and TRBJ1-5; the table names TRBD1, a call not compared with the DNA. TRBV21-1 is a pseudogene locus. CDR3 size: 17 residues. CDR3 coding DNA: TGTGCCAGCAACCAACCGGGACAGGGTTTTGGCAATCAGCCCCAGCATTTT. The encoded protein is CASNQPGQGFGNQPQHF.

The chain carries TRBV9 and TRBJ2-7; maybe TRBD1 (6 bases). Trimming cost V 0 bases and J 2 bases, with 15 bases left between them. This CDR3 spans 16 amino acids. Germline CDR1 is SGDLS and CDR2 is YYNGEE. The CDR3 DNA is TGTGCCAGCAGCGTAGCGGCACAGGGTTTCCCCTACGAGCAGTACTTC. This gives the protein CASSVAAQGFPYEQYF.

The chain joins TRBV24-1 to TRBJ2-1; 14 bases agree with TRBD2. Germline V gene sequence: CDR1 KGHDR, CDR2 SFDVKD. The CDR3 loop spans 15 amino acids. V was clipped by 7 bases and J by 6 bases; unmatched bases: 4. The CDR3 region is CATSETSGGANEQFF. DNA of the CDR3: TGTGCCACCAGCGAGACTAGCGGGGGGGCCAATGAGCAGTTCTTC.

The chain recombines TRBV10-1 with TRBJ2-1, with 9 bases aligning to TRBD2. CDR1 and CDR2 (germline): WNHNN, SYGVQD (reference sequence). J lost 2 bases, V lost 0 bases, and 2 bases had no gene match. The CDR3 extends over 16 amino acids. For the CDR3, the DNA is TGCGCCAGCAGTGAGTCGGCGGGGGGGCCCTACAATGAGCAGTTCTTC. As protein: CASSESAGGPYNEQFF.

The chain combines TRBV18 with TRBJ1-2, with a possible D match to TRBD1 (5 bases). Germline V gene sequence: CDR1 KGHSH, CDR2 LQKENI. The CDR3 is made up of 14 amino acids. V was clipped by 4 bases and J by 6 bases, with 15 bases between them. DNA for the CDR3: TGTGCCAGCTCACTGGGGCTCAAAGGCGATGGCTACACCTTC. It encodes CASSLGLKGDGYTF.

V gene TRBV21-1 combines with J gene TRBJ2-6; TRBD1 is the table's D call and was not checked against the DNA. TRBV21-1 is given as a pseudogene. The CDR3 consists of 18 residues. The CDR3 DNA reads as TGTGCCAGCAGCAAAGGGCGTTCAGGGTGTGGCGGGGCCAACGTCCTGACTTTC. Amino acids: CASSKGRSGCGGANVLTF.

The V and J genes are TRBV5-6 and TRBJ1-3; D is unresolved. V was pared by 4 bases and J by 4 bases, with 18 bases between. Germline loops: CDR1 SGHDT, CDR2 YYEEEE. The CDR3 contains 16 residues. CDR3 residues: CASSVKTSAGGNTIYF. For the CDR3, the DNA is TGTGCCAGCAGCGTAAAGACATCCGCGGGCGGAAACACCATATATTTT.

The J gene is TRBJ2-7, the V gene TRBV9; TRBD2 might be the D (7 bases). In germline, CDR1 is SGDLS, CDR2 YYNGEE. V lost 0 bases, J lost 3 bases, and 10 bases lay in between. There are 14 residues in the CDR3. The CDR3 nucleotides read TGTGCCAGCAGCGTAGCGGGGGGCATCTACGAGCAGTACTTC. The encoded protein is CASSVAGGIYEQYF.

This sequence joins TRBV18 and TRBJ1-2, with 7 bases that match TRBD1. V shed 3 bases and J 8 bases; nucleotides not matched to a gene: 12. Germline lookup yields CDR1 KGHSH and CDR2 LQKENI. The CDR3 loop spans 15 amino acids. The DNA for the CDR3 is TGTGCCAGCTCACCTCAAAAACAGGGGAACGGCGGCTACACCTTC. Translated: CASSPQKQGNGGYTF.

This chain joins TRBV9 and TRBJ2-1, with D maybe TRBD1 (5 bases). The CDR3 runs 15 residues. V was shortened by 0 bases and J by 2 bases, with 9 bases between the two germline ends. Germline lookup yields CDR1 SGDLS and CDR2 YYNGEE. The CDR3 DNA reads as TGTGCCAGCAGCGTAGGGGGCTTGACCTACAATGAGCAGTTCTTC. It codes for CASSVGGLTYNEQFF.

J is TRBJ1-2 and V is TRBV19; tentative D call: TRBD1 (5 bases). CDR3 length: 15 amino acids. Germline values: CDR1 LNHDA, CDR2 SQIVND (reference sequence). Trimming left V 7 bases short and J 4 bases short, with 19 bases between. The CDR3 DNA sequence: TGTGCCAGTATGGATGCCACCAGGGACTCCTATGGCTACACCTTC. Amino acids: CASMDATRDSYGYTF.

The chain recombines TRBV5-4 with TRBJ1-2; possible D gene TRBD1, 5 bases. This CDR3 comprises 15 residues. Germline V CDR1 and CDR2: SGHNT, YYREEE (reference sequence). V lost 4 bases and J lost 4, with 17 bases in between. CDR3 in amino acids: CASSLDSGAGYGYTF. The CDR3 DNA follows: TGTGCCAGCAGCCTCGATAGCGGGGCTGGCTATGGCTACACCTTC.

The chain joins TRBV9 to TRBJ1-2; 12 bases are shared with TRBD1. V shed 4 bases and J 8 bases; nucleotides not matched to a gene: 9. From germline, CDR1 is SGDLS and CDR2 YYNGEE. The CDR3 contains 15 residues. In DNA, the CDR3 is TGTGCCAGCAGCCTACCGGGACAGGGGGCTAAGGGCTACACCTTC. Protein sequence: CASSLPGQGAKGYTF.